What follows are 8 T cell receptor beta chains derived from one specimen sequenced in a study of blood T cell repertoires in COVID-19. Only in-frame clones appear in the TCRdb table, and some are missing; sequencing was by immunoSEQ multiplex PCR. The table records just over 95,000 clones, just over 90% of them present only once. The sequenced material came from peripheral blood. These receptors originate from a man aged 50 or older with acute or convalescent COVID-19.

This chain links TRBV5-1 with TRBJ1-4, with a possible D match to TRBD1 (6 bases). V lost 0 bases and J lost 3, with 9 bases in between. CDR1 is SGHRS and CDR2 is YFSETQ in the germline V gene. The CDR3 has 15 residues. The CDR3 DNA follows: TGCGCCAGCAGCTTGGAAGGGGGATCTAATGAAAAACTGTTTTTT. The encoded protein is CASSLEGGSNEKLFF. The whole variable domain, remainder taken from reference TRBV5-1 and TRBJ1-4, is KAGVTQTPRYLIKTRGQQVTLSCSPISGHRSVSWYQQTPGQGLQFLFEYFSETQRNKGNFPGRFSGRQFSNSRSEMNVSTLELGDSALYLCASSLEGGSNEKLFFGSGTQLSVL.

V is TRBV6-5 and J is TRBJ1-5; 7 bases fit TRBD1. Per germline, CDR1 MNHEY and CDR2 SVGAGI. The length of the CDR3 is 15 residues. With V trimmed by 5 bases and J by 4 bases, 8 bases remained unmatched. The CDR3 loop is CASSRTRDSNQPQHF. The CDR3 DNA reads as TGTGCCAGCAGTCGAACCCGGGACAGTAATCAGCCCCAGCATTTT.

The chain employs TRBV6-5 and TRBJ2-3; 8 bases are shared with TRBD2. The CDR3 has 13 amino acids. V shed 7 bases and J 6 bases; nucleotides not matched to a gene: 6. The germline CDR1 and CDR2 sequences are MNHEY and SVGAGI. The CDR3 loop reads CASTVAGWDTQYF. In DNA form, the CDR3 reads TGTGCCAGCACCGTAGCGGGATGGGATACGCAGTATTTT.

The rearrangement uses TRBV15 and TRBJ2-5; maybe TRBD2 (6 bases). The germline V and J ends were trimmed by 4 bases and 4 bases, with 10 bases remaining between them. The CDR3 is made up of 13 amino acids. Germline assignment: CDR1 LNHNV and CDR2 YYDKDF (reference sequence). Here the CDR3 DNA reads TGTGCCACCAGCACCCCGGGAGCAGAGACCCAGTACTTC. It specifies CATSTPGAETQYF.

This clone was found once. The chain uses TRBV9 and TRBJ2-7; D possibly corresponds to TRBD2 (6 bases). Between the trimmed V and J ends, which lost 0 bases and 6 bases, there was a span of 13 bases. Germline-derived CDR1 and CDR2 are SGDLS and YYNGEE. This CDR3 has 14 residues. This CDR3 is CASSVDGRRSEQYF. CDR3 bases: TGTGCCAGCAGCGTAGACGGGAGACGCTCCGAGCAGTACTTC.

A single count supports this clone. The chain is built from TRBV2 and TRBJ1-2, with D tentatively TRBD1 (5 bases). Germline V gene sequence: CDR1 SNHLY, CDR2 FYNNEI. The germline V and J ends were trimmed by 6 bases and 8 bases, with 16 bases remaining between them. The CDR3 totals 13 residues. In DNA form, the CDR3 reads TGTGCCAGCAGCGAAACGTTTCAGGGCGGCTACACCTTC. This translates into CASSETFQGGYTF.

CDR3 sequence: CASSSPRDGYEQYF. In DNA form, the CDR3 reads TGTGCCAGCAGTTCGCCTAGAGACGGCTACGAGCAGTACTTC. The rearrangement links TRBV27 to TRBJ2-7; D unclear. From germline, CDR1 is MNHEY and CDR2 SMNVEV (reference sequence). V lost 4 bases and J 3 bases, leaving 13 bases between the germline ends. The CDR3 has 14 residues.

The chain has TRBV5-1 and TRBJ1-4, with 7 bases matching TRBD1. The CDR3 is 16 amino acids. The germline V gene has CDR1 SGHRS and CDR2 YFSETQ. The J segment lost 4 bases and the V segment lost 0 bases, leaving 6 bases of the junction unmatched. The CDR3 nucleotides are TGCGCCAGCAGCTTGGACAGGGGCATTGTTAATGAAAAACTGTTTTTT. Translation gives CASSLDRGIVNEKLFF.